This is a list of T cell receptor beta chains from one sample in a study of cytomegalovirus exposure and HLA in healthy donors. TCRdb's table, derived via immunoSEQ multiplex PCR, lists solely in-frame clones and lacks some. The sample shows about 110,000 clones, 80% to 90% of them seen only once. The specimen sequenced was PBMCs. These receptor sequences come from a man in his forties or fifties in good health and CMV-seronegative. The CDR3 runs from the conserved cysteine through the conserved F or W. A D gene is named only where the DNA matches it firmly. Expanded clones are given a class, and other clones once, few, many or no size at all.

TRBV10-1,15,TRBJ2-3,-,-,TGCGCCAGCAGCGAAGGGGCGGATGGGGCAGATACGCAGTATTTT,CASSEGADGADTQYF
TRBV19,14,TRBJ2-1,-,-,TGTGCCAGTACGAGGACAGATCTCGTAGATGAGCAGTTCTTC,CASTRTDLVDEQFF
TRBV27,14,TRBJ1-5,-,-,TGTGCCAGCAGCTTGAGGCGGCCAGATCAGCCCCAGCATTTT,CASSLRRPDQPQHF
TRBV7-2,15,TRBJ1-3,-,-,TGTGCCAGCAGCTTAACGTCAGGGGTTGGAAACACCATATATTTT,CASSLTSGVGNTIYF
TRBV27,15,TRBJ1-4,few,TRBD1,TGTGCCAGCAGTCCTTGGGACAGGACCCGTGAAAAACTGTTTTTT,CASSPWDRTREKLFF
TRBV27,13,TRBJ1-2,-,-,TGTGCCAGCAGTAACGGACAGAGCTATGGCTACACCTTC,CASSNGQSYGYTF
TRBV7-2,14,TRBJ1-1,-,-,TGTGCCAGCAGCTTAGGGGGTAGGGGCACTGAAGCTTTCTTT,CASSLGGRGTEAFF
TRBV4-2,16,TRBJ2-2,-,TRBD1,TGTGCCAGCAGCCAGATGAGGCAGGGGGCGACCGGGGAGCTGTTTTTT,CASSQMRQGATGELFF
TRBV5-4,12,TRBJ1-2,-,-,TGTGCCAGCAGCTTGATCGGGGGGGGCTACACCTTC,CASSLIGGGYTF
TRBV19,11,TRBJ1-2,-,-,TGTGCCAGTAGTGTCACAGGAGCCTACACCTTC,CASSVTGAYTF
TRBV4-3,16,TRBJ1-1,-,-,TGCGCCAGCAGCCAGTATTTAGCGGGGGCTGGGACTGAAGCTTTCTTT,CASSQYLAGAGTEAFF
TRBV7-8,16,TRBJ1-5,-,TRBD1,TGTGCCAGCAGCTTGGGACAGCCGAGGGGCAATCAGCCCCAGCATTTT,CASSLGQPRGNQPQHF
TRBV9,11,TRBJ1-2,-,TRBD1,TGTGCCAGCAGTGACAGGGCCCGCTACACCTTC,CASSDRARYTF
TRBV5-5,15,TRBJ2-7,-,-,TGTGCCAGCAGCTTGGGACTGGGGGCAGAATACGAGCAGTACTTC,CASSLGLGAEYEQYF
TRBV18,14,TRBJ1-4,once,TRBD1,TGTGCCAGCTCACGGGGGACAGGGGATGAAAAACTGTTTTTT,CASSRGTGDEKLFF
TRBV5-4,14,TRBJ1-1,-,-,TGTGCCAGCAGCCCCTATGAGGTCTCCGTTGAAGCTTTCTTT,CASSPYEVSVEAFF
TRBV6-6,16,TRBJ1-6,-,TRBD1,TGTGCCAGCAGTTTCCCAGGGGGCGCAAATAATTCACCCCTCCACTTT,CASSFPGGANNSPLHF